This record covers a single TCR beta chain. This entry belongs to a study of blood T cell repertoires in COVID-19. Study overall: Samples came from the United States, Italy and Spain, spanning acute and convalescent COVID-19.

Per germline, CDR1 WNHNN and CDR2 SYGVQD (reference sequence). The ends were cut back, 4 bases at V and 4 bases at J, with 5 bases in the middle. The CDR3 runs to 13 residues. Original processing notes: Cell counts per sample came from amplifying reference gene primers. Sequencing used immunoSEQ multiplex PCR; TCRdb keeps in-frame clones, though not all of them. V and J calls and clone size are as listed in that table; D and trimming were resolved from the DNA. The sample has 140,000 or so clones; about nine tenths are singletons. The TCR originated in a woman aged 45-60 years with acute or convalescent COVID-19. The chain is built from TRBV10-1 and TRBJ2-6, with a weak D call TRBD1 (5 bases). Sequencing was carried out using peripheral blood. CDR3 coding DNA: TGCGCCAGCAGTGGACAGGGGGCCAACGTCCTGACTTTC. Protein sequence: CASSGQGANVLTF.